The entry below describes one T cell receptor beta chain. The antigen remains undetermined. These data are taken from a study of T cell responses to AZD1222 COVID-19 vaccine. Only in-frame clones appear in the TCRdb table, and some are missing; sequencing was by immunoSEQ multiplex PCR. The sample contains about 120,000 clones, about 90% of which appear only once. Regarding the study as a whole: Clonal diversity was possibly underestimated, and the donors were mostly white British, with more females. Samples come after the peak T cell response, not at day 14.

The CDR3 runs 12 residues. The germline gives CDR1 MRHNA, CDR2 SNTAGT. The V end was cut by 6 bases, the J end by 8 bases, with 13 bases between. Here the sequenced sample was peripheral blood, taken 28 days after the second AZD1222 dose. The sequence was obtained from an adult who received the AZD1222 COVID-19 vaccine. The gene calls are TRBV6-4 and TRBJ1-2, with D maybe TRBD1 (6 bases). CDR3 amino acids: CASRKQGGGYTF. The CDR3 bases are TGTGCCAGCAGAAAACAGGGCGGGGGCTACACCTTC.